These 21 T cell receptor beta chains share one sample of origin, sequenced in a study of identical twins. Each CDR3 protein is one row after TCRdb ran MiXCR on the 5' RACE reads. The sample lists 1.5 million to 2 million distinct CDR3 sequences; roughly 35% were seen once. The sample consisted of cord blood. The receptor set was obtained from a newborn girl in good health.

The chain carries TRBV6-1 and TRBJ1-5; perhaps TRBD1 as D (6 bases). CDR1 and CDR2 (germline): MNHNS, SASEGT. CDR3 size: 15 residues. With 2 bases removed from V and 2 bases from J, the gap between germline ends came to 10 bases. The CDR3 sequence is CASSERGAGNQPQHF. The CDR3 bases are TGTGCCAGCAGTGAAAGGGGGGCCGGCAATCAGCCCCAGCATTTT.

To note about this clonotype: This may arise from a read error, as a much more abundant clone is one base away. The V and J genes are TRBV10-3 and TRBJ1-1; the D gene is possibly TRBD1 (6 bases). Trimming cost V 4 bases and J 1 base, with 7 bases left between them. In germline, CDR1 is ENHRY, CDR2 SYGVKD. There are 13 residues in the CDR3. The CDR3 DNA is TGTGCCATCAGTGCGGACAGGAACACTGAAGCTTTCTTT. Protein sequence: CAISADRNTEAFF.

This clonotype has just a few counts. V usage is TRBV12-3 or TRBV12-4 and J usage is TRBJ2-1; 7 positions match TRBD2. V shed 0 bases and J 13 bases; nucleotides not matched to a gene: 6. CDR3 length equals 13 residues. The CDR3 sequence is CASSLAGTSDQFF. The CDR3 bases are TGTGCCAGCAGTTTAGCGGGAACTAGCGACCAGTTCTTC.

This clonotype was seen more than once but under ten times. V is TRBV7-8 and J is TRBJ2-3; the D is unclear. The CDR3 has 15 amino acids. Trimming shortened V by 5 bases and J by 2 bases, and 14 bases separated the two germline ends. Per the germline V gene, CDR1 is SGHVS and CDR2 is FQNEAQ. In DNA, the CDR3 is TGTGCCAGCAGCCCCCCTTGGGTCCCCACAGATACGCAGTATTTT. Its protein is CASSPPWVPTDTQYF.

The chain joins TRBV2 to TRBJ1-6; 10 positions agree with TRBD1. The germline gives CDR1 SNHLY, CDR2 FYNNEI. The CDR3 has 15 residues. Germline trimming cut 5 bases from V and 10 bases from J; bases unmatched to any gene: 8. CDR3 protein: CASSKGTGVGSPLHF. The CDR3, as DNA: TGTGCCAGCAGTAAAGGGACAGGGGTGGGGTCACCCCTCCACTTT. The variable domain in full, with the rest retrieved from reference TRBV2 and TRBJ1-6, is EPEVTQTPSHQVTQMGQEVILRCVPISNHLYFYWYRQILGQKVEFLVSFYNNEISEKSEIFDDQFSVERPDGSNFTLKIRSTKLEDSAMYFCASSKGTGVGSPLHFGNGTRLTVT.

This clonotype was detected a few times. The CDR3: CASSQDIDTQYF. For the CDR3, the DNA is TGCGCCAGCAGCCAAGATATAGATACGCAGTATTTT. This chain connects TRBV4-1 to TRBJ2-3; unclear D gene. CDR1 MGHRA and CDR2 YSYEKL come from the germline V gene. The CDR3 runs to 12 residues. Trimming took 0 bases from V and 5 from J, leaving 3 bases between them.

This clonotype was recorded many times. The genes are TRBV5-1 and TRBJ2-7, with 8 bases fitting TRBD2. V gave up 2 bases and J gave up 6 bases; unmatched junction bases: 13. Germline V gene sequence: CDR1 SGHRS, CDR2 YFSETQ. CDR3 length equals 16 residues. The CDR3 loop is CASSLPTGTSLLEQYF. CDR3 coding DNA: TGCGCCAGCAGCTTACCGACCGGGACTAGTCTTCTCGAGCAGTACTTC.

This CDR3 is CASSLFSGGRYNEQFF. DNA for the CDR3: TGTGCCAGCAGTTTATTTTCTGGCGGGAGATACAATGAGCAGTTCTTC. The rearrangement uses TRBV27 and TRBJ2-1, with TRBD2 matching over 7 bases. The CDR3 is made up of 16 amino acids. Per germline, CDR1 MNHEY and CDR2 SMNVEV (reference sequence). Trimming took 1 base from V and 4 from J; bases not matched to a gene: 7.

This clonotype was recorded a few times. This chain uses TRBV7-2 with TRBJ2-4; TRBD2 matches at 10 bases. The germline gives CDR1 SGHTA, CDR2 FQGNSA. Unmatched junction bases numbered 8, after V lost 0 bases and J lost 0 bases. This CDR3 comprises 19 residues. In nucleotides, the CDR3 is TGTGCCAGCAGCTTAGCGAGGCTAGCGGGGGCCGTAGCCAAAAACATTCAGTACTTC. Translated, it gives CASSLARLAGAVAKNIQYF.

V usage is TRBV28 and J usage is TRBJ2-7; D may be TRBD1 (6 bases). CDR3 length equals 14 residues. Germline CDR1 reads MDHEN; CDR2 reads SYDVKM. Trimming cost V 7 bases and J 2 bases, with 15 bases left between them. For the CDR3, the DNA is TGTGCCAGCACCTGGACAGCTCCTCCCTACGAGCAGTACTTC. This translates into CASTWTAPPYEQYF. Looking up the rest from reference TRBV28 and TRBJ2-7 gives the full variable domain: DVKVTQSSRYLVKRTGEKVFLECVQDMDHENMFWYRQDPGLGLRLIYFSYDVKMKEKGDIPEGYSVSREKKERFSLILESASTNQTSMYLCASTWTAPPYEQYFGPGTRLTVT.

This clonotype was seen a handful of times. This sequence joins TRBV5-4 and TRBJ2-1, with 9 bases matching TRBD2. This CDR3 has 17 amino acids. The ends lost 0 bases at V and 0 bases at J; junction bases unmatched: 4. Germline CDR1 SGHNT, CDR2 YYREEE (reference sequence). The CDR3 DNA reads as TGTGCCAGCAGCTTGGGACTAGCGGAGAGCTCCTACAATGAGCAGTTCTTC. Translating gives CASSLGLAESSYNEQFF.

J is TRBJ2-2 and V is TRBV12-3 or TRBV12-4; 15 nucleotides align to TRBD2. CDR3 length: 19 amino acids. The trim removed 3 bases at V and 6 bases at J, leaving 11 bases unmatched. The CDR3 here is CASSFLRRTSGRAPGELFF. CDR3 DNA: TGTGCCAGCAGTTTCCTGAGACGGACTAGCGGGAGGGCCCCCGGGGAGCTGTTTTTT.

This chain uses TRBV12-3 or TRBV12-4 with TRBJ1-6; the match to TRBD1 covers 8 bases. The CDR3 runs 17 residues. Trimming cost V 4 bases and J 7 bases; bases outside gene matches: 12. The CDR3 DNA reads TGTGCCAGCAGTTCTACCGCCGGGACAGGTTACAATTCACCCCTCCACTTT. Its protein product is CASSSTAGTGYNSPLHF.

The chain recombines TRBV29-1 with TRBJ2-7; no definite D call. V dropped 0 bases and J dropped 4 bases, with 10 bases sitting between them. Germline CDR1 and CDR2: SQVTM and ANQGSEA. This CDR3 comprises 13 residues. In nucleotides, the CDR3 is TGCAGCGTTGAAGATGGTTCTCAGTACGAGCAGTACTTC. This gives the protein CSVEDGSQYEQYF.

The J gene is TRBJ2-1, the V gene TRBV20-1; D tentatively fits TRBD1 or TRBD2 (5 bases each). V was clipped by 7 bases and J by 6 bases, with 16 bases between them. This CDR3 is built from 13 residues. Germline-derived CDR1 and CDR2 are DFQATT and SNEGSKA (reference sequence). The CDR3 sequence is CSVVAGTSNEQFF. The CDR3 DNA follows: TGCAGTGTTGTCGCCGGGACGAGCAATGAGCAGTTCTTC.

This clonotype was detected ten times or more. The V and J genes are TRBV29-1 and TRBJ2-7, with 12 bases that match TRBD2. Trimming cost V 2 bases and J 4 bases; bases outside gene matches: 3. This CDR3 is built from 14 residues. Germline lookup yields CDR1 SQVTM and CDR2 ANQGSEA. CDR3 bases: TGCAGCGTTGAAAGGACTAGCGGGAAATACGAGCAGTACTTC. This gives the protein CSVERTSGKYEQYF.

This chain joins TRBV19 and TRBJ2-4; TRBD1 matches at 8 bases. This CDR3 has 14 amino acids. The germline V gene encodes CDR1 LNHDA and CDR2 SQIVND (reference sequence). V shed 6 bases, J shed 13 bases, and the junction held 14 bases outside the gene matches. This CDR3 is CASSGTGHNGEQYF. The DNA of the CDR3 is TGTGCCAGTAGCGGGACAGGACACAACGGGGAGCAGTACTTC.

The chain is built from TRBV4-1 and TRBJ2-7, with TRBD1 as a possible D gene (5 bases). Germline CDR1 is MGHRA and CDR2 is YSYEKL. Deletions cut 2 bases from V and 12 bases from J, with 23 bases between. This CDR3 contains 15 residues. The CDR3 loop is CASSQQGHGWYPRYF. Written as DNA, the CDR3 is TGCGCCAGCAGCCAACAAGGACATGGCTGGTACCCGCGGTACTTC.

The V and J genes are TRBV5-1 and TRBJ2-7, with 8 bases aligning to TRBD1. CDR3 size: 17 residues. Germline lookup yields CDR1 SGHRS and CDR2 YFSETQ. Trimming removed 0 bases from V and 0 bases from J; junction bases left unmatched: 8. The CDR3 DNA reads as TGCGCCAGCAGCTTGGGAAATTCGGGACAGGCCTCCTACGAGCAGTACTTC. This translates into CASSLGNSGQASYEQYF. The full variable domain, in which reference TRBV5-1 and TRBJ2-7 provide the parts outside the CDR3, is KAGVTQTPRYLIKTRGQQVTLSCSPISGHRSVSWYQQTPGQGLQFLFEYFSETQRNKGNFPGRFSGRQFSNSRSEMNVSTLELGDSALYLCASSLGNSGQASYEQYFGPGTRLTVT.

This clonotype was counted at least ten times. V is TRBV5-1 and J is TRBJ1-2, with D uncertain. The length of the CDR3 is 14 residues. The germline gives CDR1 SGHRS, CDR2 YFSETQ. V dropped 0 bases and J dropped 0 bases, with 6 bases sitting between them. The chain's CDR3 is CASSLDSSNYGYTF. The CDR3, as DNA: TGCGCCAGCAGCTTGGACAGTTCTAACTATGGCTACACCTTC.

A few counts support this clonotype. The chain is built from TRBV20-1 and TRBJ2-1, with TRBD2 identical over 10 bases. Trimming took 2 bases from V and 0 from J; bases not matched to a gene: 19. This CDR3 is built from 21 residues. Per the germline V gene, CDR1 is DFQATT and CDR2 is SNEGSKA (reference sequence). CDR3 nucleotide sequence: TGCAGTGCTAGAACGGATGGGGCTAGCGGGAGCACCCTCAGCTCCTACAATGAGCAGTTCTTC. Translated, it gives CSARTDGASGSTLSSYNEQFF.